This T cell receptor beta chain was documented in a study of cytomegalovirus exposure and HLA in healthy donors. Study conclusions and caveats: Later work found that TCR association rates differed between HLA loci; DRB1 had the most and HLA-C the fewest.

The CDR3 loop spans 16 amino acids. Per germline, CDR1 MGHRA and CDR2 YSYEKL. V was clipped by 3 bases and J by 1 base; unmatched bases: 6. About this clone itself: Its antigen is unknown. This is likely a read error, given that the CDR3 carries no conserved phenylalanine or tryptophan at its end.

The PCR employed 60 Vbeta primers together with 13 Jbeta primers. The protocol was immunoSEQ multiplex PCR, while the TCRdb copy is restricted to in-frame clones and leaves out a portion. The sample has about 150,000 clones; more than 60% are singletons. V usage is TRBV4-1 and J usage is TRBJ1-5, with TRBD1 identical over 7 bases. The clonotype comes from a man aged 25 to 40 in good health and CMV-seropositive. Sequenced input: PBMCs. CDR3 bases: TGCGCCAGCAGCCACTTGGGACAGAAAAGCAATCAGCCCCAGCATCTT. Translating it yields CASSHLGQKSNQPQHL.